This entry lists 28 T cell receptor beta chains sequenced from one sample in a study of breast tumors, draining lymph nodes, adjacent tissues. The lymph nodes were axillary draining lymph nodes from breast cancer patients. TCRdb used MiXCR to reprocess the multiplex PCR reads, holding one entry per CDR3 protein. There are 100,000 to 150,000 distinct CDR3 sequences in the sample; approximately 20% occur only once, and roughly 2.7% lies in the top ten. Sequenced: axillary lymph node tissue. Receptors originate from a female donor with breast cancer. Some clones in this sample may be carry-over from other donors' samples.

Turning to this clonotype: A much larger clone is a single base away; this may be a read error. The chain combines TRBV24-1 with TRBJ2-2; 14 positions agree with TRBD2. Germline loops: CDR1 KGHDR, CDR2 SFDVKD. The CDR3 extends over 18 amino acids. The CDR3, as DNA: TGTGCCACCAGTGATTGGGGACTAGCGGGAGAAAGCACCGAGGAGCTGTTTTTT. Translated: CATSDWGLAGESTEELFF.

This clonotype was recorded at least ten times. The rearrangement joins TRBV7-2 to TRBJ2-7; D uncertain. The V end was cut by 4 bases, the J end by 0 bases, with 4 bases between. CDR3 length equals 12 residues. CDR1 and CDR2 from the germline V gene are SGHTA and FQGNSA. The DNA for the CDR3 is TGTGCCAGCAGCTACCCCTCCTACGAGCAGTACTTC. It is translated as CASSYPSYEQYF.

The chain combines TRBV28 with TRBJ2-3; D not resolved. Per the germline V gene, CDR1 is MDHEN and CDR2 is SYDVKM. The CDR3 is made up of 14 amino acids. With 10 bases removed from V and 7 bases from J, the gap between germline ends came to 21 bases. CDR3 nucleotide sequence: TGTGCCACGTTCCTTAGCTGGAGTGTGAATACGCAGTATTTT. Translation: CATFLSWSVNTQYF.

Many counts were recorded for this clonotype. CDR3 in DNA: TGTGCCAGCAGCTTAGCGCGCAGCGGGAGGCCAGATACGCAGTATTTT. Encoded protein: CASSLARSGRPDTQYF. This chain uses TRBV7-2 with TRBJ2-3; 9 bases line up with TRBD2. The CDR3 covers 16 residues. Trimming cost V 0 bases and J 4 bases; bases outside gene matches: 5. Germline CDR1 SGHTA, CDR2 FQGNSA.

This clonotype was recorded at least ten times. The V call is TRBV11-2, the J call TRBJ2-7, with 10 bases lining up with TRBD1. V dropped 3 bases and J dropped 7; count of bases not matched to a gene: 6. Per the germline V gene, CDR1 is SGHAT and CDR2 is FQNNGV. The CDR3 loop spans 14 amino acids. The CDR3 protein is CASSFRQGALEQYF. CDR3 nucleotide sequence: TGTGCCAGCAGCTTCCGACAGGGGGCGCTTGAGCAGTACTTC.

The chain uses TRBV20-1 and TRBJ2-7, with D perhaps TRBD1 or TRBD2 (5 bases each). Germline V CDR1 and CDR2: DFQATT, SNEGSKA (reference sequence). The length of the CDR3 is 14 residues. The V gene lost 5 bases and the J gene lost 3 bases, with 17 bases spanning the gap. In DNA, the CDR3 is TGCAGTGCTGCGGACACGGGGTCCCACTACGAGCAGTACTTC. Its translation is CSAADTGSHYEQYF.

On this clonotype itself: One end of the junction fails to match germline, which may point to a read error. V and J are TRBV7-7 and TRBJ2-4; D gene ambiguous. The CDR3 runs to 18 residues. The germline CDR1 and CDR2 sequences are SSHAT and FNYEAQ (reference sequence). CDR3: CASSPPPGGRPPENIQYF. The CDR3 DNA sequence: TGTGCTAGCAGCCCCCCCCCGGGTGGCCGACCGCCCGAAAACATTCAGTACTTC.

As concerns this clonotype: One end of the junction varies from germline; a read error may be responsible. The V call is TRBV6-5, the J call TRBJ2-7; TRBD1 matches at 8 bases. CDR3 size: 13 residues. Germline V gene data show CDR1 as MNHEY and CDR2 as SVGAGI. The CDR3 DNA reads TGTGCCAGCAGTCGGACAGGGCCGTACGAGCAGCACTTC. Encoded protein: CASSRTGPYEQHF.

The sample holds many counts of this clonotype. This chain joins TRBV12-5 and TRBJ2-5, with D hard to call. The CDR3 sequence is 12 residues long. Germline-derived CDR1 and CDR2 are LGHNT and FRNRAP. Between the trimmed V and J ends, which lost 5 bases and 5 bases, there was a span of 9 bases. CDR3 sequence: CASGPSPETQYF. In DNA, the CDR3 is TGTGCTAGTGGTCCCTCCCCGGAGACCCAGTACTTC.

Ten or more counts support this clonotype. CDR3 sequence: CASREGPGYNQPQHF. CDR3 coding DNA: TGTGCCAGCAGGGAAGGGCCAGGGTACAATCAGCCCCAGCATTTT. This rearrangement joins TRBV27 to TRBJ1-5; D may be TRBD1 (5 bases). This CDR3 is built from 15 residues. V was shortened by 6 bases and J by 3 bases, with 15 bases between the two germline ends. Germline CDR1 MNHEY, CDR2 SMNVEV (reference sequence).

This clonotype was counted once. J is TRBJ2-4 and V is TRBV5-6, with D tentatively TRBD2 (6 bases). V lost 4 bases and J 5 bases, leaving 22 bases between the germline ends. This CDR3 region has 17 residues. Per germline, CDR1 SGHDT and CDR2 YYEEEE. CDR3 protein: CASSHLRDFQVQNIQYF. The CDR3 DNA sequence: TGTGCCAGCAGCCATCTCAGGGACTTCCAAGTCCAAAACATTCAGTACTTC.

This clonotype was detected many times. V gene TRBV9 combines with J gene TRBJ2-2; either TRBD1 or TRBD2 may fit D (5 bases each). Trimming took 3 bases from V and 7 from J, leaving 10 bases between them. Germline V lookup: CDR1 SGDLS, CDR2 YYNGEE. The CDR3 totals 13 residues. This CDR3 reads CASSAQGVGELFF. The CDR3 DNA is TGTGCCAGCAGCGCCCAGGGAGTCGGGGAGCTGTTTTTT.

This clonotype was seen many times. One junction end does not reproduce the germline sequence, and a read error may be involved. The chain is built from TRBV7-7 and TRBJ2-7; TRBD2 is a possible D gene (5 bases). The CDR3 spans 13 residues. In germline, CDR1 is SSHAT, CDR2 FNYEAQ (reference sequence). The CDR3 spells CASSFQRRYEQYF. The CDR3 nucleotides are TGTGCTAGCAGCTTTCAGCGGAGGTACGAGCAGTACTTC. The full variable domain, completed using reference TRBV7-7 and TRBJ2-7, is GAGVSQSPRYKVTKRGQDVTLRCDPISSHATLYWYQQALGQGPEFLTYFNYEAQPDKSGLPSDRFSAERPEGSISTLTIQRTEQRDSAMYRCASSFQRRYEQYFGPGTRLTVT.

This clonotype was seen repeatedly, ten times or more. The rearrangement uses TRBV9 and TRBJ2-1; 7 nucleotides line up with TRBD2. V dropped 5 bases and J dropped 5; count of bases not matched to a gene: 4. The CDR3 contains 13 residues. Germline V gene lookup returns CDR1 SGDLS and CDR2 YYNGEE. CDR3 coding DNA: TGTGCCAGCAGAGCGGGATCCAACAATGAGCAGTTCTTC. Translation gives CASRAGSNNEQFF.

This clonotype was seen at least ten times. This chain links TRBV25-1 with TRBJ2-1; TRBD2 agrees at 8 bases. Germline lookup yields CDR1 MGHDK and CDR2 SYGVNS. The CDR3 is 14 amino acids. The V and J ends lost 6 bases and 6 bases, in that order; junction bases with no gene match: 7. For the CDR3, the DNA is TGTGCCAGCAGACCGGGAGGGTCGGGCAATGAGCAGTTCTTC. Its protein product is CASRPGGSGNEQFF.

This clonotype came up many times. The chain is built from TRBV2 and TRBJ2-3, with TRBD1 matching 11 bases. The J segment lost 4 bases and the V segment lost 3 bases, leaving 6 bases of the junction unmatched. The CDR3 runs to 16 residues. Germline assignment: CDR1 SNHLY and CDR2 FYNNEI. The CDR3 DNA is TGTGCCAGCAGTGATGGTGGGGGACAGGGGGCAGATACGCAGTATTTT. It encodes CASSDGGGQGADTQYF. The full variable domain, completed using reference TRBV2 and TRBJ2-3, is EPEVTQTPSHQVTQMGQEVILRCVPISNHLYFYWYRQILGQKVEFLVSFYNNEISEKSEIFDDQFSVERPDGSNFTLKIRSTKLEDSAMYFCASSDGGGQGADTQYFGPGTRLTVL.

As concerns this clonotype: An end of the junction does not agree with germline; a read error may underlie this. The genes are TRBV4-2 and TRBJ2-7; 9 positions agree with TRBD2. CDR1 and CDR2 (germline): LGHNA, YNFKEQ. This CDR3 has 17 amino acids. CDR3 sequence reads: CASSQDNTGTSIHERHF. CDR3 nucleotide sequence: TGTGCCAGCAGCCAGGATAACACCGGGACTAGCATCCACGAGCGGCACTTC.

The V and J genes are TRBV5-8 and TRBJ1-5; TRBD1 matches 7 bases. The CDR3 contains 14 residues. The V segment lost 3 bases and the J segment 2 bases; nucleotides outside the gene matches: 2. The germline gives CDR1 SGHTS, CDR2 YDEGEE. CDR3 in amino acids: CASSSGQRNQPQHF. The CDR3 nucleotides read TGTGCCAGCAGCTCGGGACAGCGCAATCAGCCCCAGCATTTT.

This clonotype was seen a few times. The V and J genes are TRBV5-1 and TRBJ2-7; TRBD2 matches 10 bases. CDR1 is SGHRS, CDR2 YFSETQ, per germline. CDR3 length equals 16 residues. Trimming at V came to 4 bases and at J to 3 bases, leaving 10 bases not matched to a gene. The CDR3 reads CASSLNRLAGVYEQYF. The CDR3 DNA reads as TGCGCCAGCAGCCTCAACCGACTAGCGGGTGTCTACGAGCAGTACTTC.

Remarks on this clonotype: This may arise from a read error, as a much more abundant clone is one base away. This chain joins TRBV6-6 and TRBJ2-1, with D unresolved. CDR3 length: 16 amino acids. In germline, CDR1 is MNHNY, CDR2 SVGAGI (reference sequence). The CDR3 here is CACSSDRLSLQYEQFF. In DNA, the CDR3 is TGTGCCTGCAGTTCCGACCGATTGTCTCTACAATATGAGCAGTTCTTC.

This clonotype has at least ten counts. V usage is TRBV12-3 or TRBV12-4 and J usage is TRBJ2-3; 12 bases fit TRBD2. The CDR3 has 17 amino acids. V shed 7 bases and J 2 bases; nucleotides not matched to a gene: 10. Here the CDR3 reads CASTASSGRGFTDTQYF. CDR3 nucleotide sequence: TGTGCCAGCACCGCCTCTAGCGGGAGGGGGTTCACAGATACGCAGTATTTT.

Only a few counts were recorded for this clonotype. The rearrangement links TRBV29-1 to TRBJ2-5; D is ambiguous. V was cut by 2 bases and J by 5 bases, with 15 bases left in between. The CDR3 contains 14 residues. The V gene's germline CDR1 is SQVTM and CDR2 ANQGSEA. This CDR3 is CSVESPQDPETQYF. The DNA of the CDR3 is TGCAGCGTTGAATCCCCCCAGGACCCCGAGACCCAGTACTTC.

This clonotype was seen repeatedly, ten times or more. The chain carries TRBV12-3 or TRBV12-4 and TRBJ2-2; D remains ambiguous. With 2 bases removed from V and 6 bases from J, the gap between germline ends came to 4 bases. The CDR3 contains 12 residues. The CDR3 spells CASSLSPGELFF. The DNA for the CDR3 is TGTGCCAGCAGTTTAAGCCCCGGGGAGCTGTTTTTT.

This clonotype was seen ten or more times. The rearrangement links TRBV6-5 to TRBJ2-6, with no clear D. The CDR3 contains 10 residues. Trimming removed 6 bases at V and 11 bases at J, with 5 bases between. Germline CDR1 reads MNHEY; CDR2 reads SVGAGI. The CDR3 region is CASSHHVLTF. The CDR3 nucleotides are TGTGCCAGCAGCCACCACGTCCTGACTTTC.

At least ten counts were recorded for this clonotype. The V call is TRBV12-3 or TRBV12-4, the J call TRBJ2-3; D is possibly TRBD2 (6 bases). The CDR3 has 14 amino acids. Trimming left V 6 bases short and J 5 bases short, with 15 bases between. This CDR3 is CASSPRGRKDTQYF. The DNA for the CDR3 is TGTGCCAGCAGCCCCCGGGGGAGGAAAGATACGCAGTATTTT.

A word on this clonotype: Possible read error: a much larger clone is one base away. Likely a read error: the CDR3 ends without its conserved phenylalanine or tryptophan. The CDR3 DNA reads as TGCGCCAGCAGTGAGACGCGGGTGGGGAACACCGGGGAGCTGTTTTCT. Its protein is CASSETRVGNTGELFS. The chain joins TRBV10-1 to TRBJ2-2, with TRBD2 as a possible D gene (5 bases). V was cut by 2 bases and J by 1 base, with 11 bases left in between. The germline CDR1 and CDR2 sequences are WNHNN and SYGVQD (reference sequence). The CDR3 extends over 16 amino acids.

A few counts support this clonotype. V is TRBV6-1 and J is TRBJ1-5, with D tentatively TRBD1 (5 bases). Germline CDR1 MNHNS, CDR2 SASEGT. CDR3 size: 15 residues. Trimming left V 2 bases short and J 3 bases short, with 11 bases between. The CDR3 nucleotides are TGTGCCAGCAGTGAAAGAGCGGGACCCAATCAGCCCCAGCATTTT. Amino acids: CASSERAGPNQPQHF.

This clonotype was counted a few times. The rearrangement uses TRBV6-5 and TRBJ2-2; a possible D gene is TRBD2 (5 bases). Germline V gives CDR1 MNHEY, CDR2 SVGAGI. The CDR3 covers 16 residues. Trimming took 1 base from V and 5 from J, leaving 14 bases between them. The CDR3 nucleotides read TGTGCCAGCAGTTACTTTCCGGGAAGAGGAACCGGGGAGCTGTTTTTT. Translation gives CASSYFPGRGTGELFF.